This TCR beta chain derives from a study of blood T cell repertoires in COVID-19. About the study: Both acute and convalescent COVID-19 samples were obtained from the United States, Italy and Spain.

How the authors handled the data: Amplification from reference gene primers served as the basis for estimated nucleated cell counts. Method: immunoSEQ multiplex PCR; TCRdb's copy keeps in-frame clones and lacks some. V and J calls and clone size are as listed in that table; D and trimming were resolved from the DNA. The table lists approximately 170,000 clones, 86% of them singletons. V shed 3 bases, J shed 4 bases, and the junction held 6 bases outside the gene matches. Germline CDR1 SGHAT, CDR2 FQNNGV. The CDR3 length is 16 residues. The sequence was obtained from a woman of 80 years or more in a cohort sampled during active or convalescent COVID-19. Specimen: peripheral blood. V is TRBV11-2 and J is TRBJ1-3; 10 bases fit TRBD1. The CDR3 coding sequence is TGTGCCAGCAGCTTCGAGGGACAGGGGCCAGGAAACACCATATATTTT. This sequence encodes CASSFEGQGPGNTIYF.